The sequence of this TCR beta chain was determined in a study of cytomegalovirus exposure and HLA in healthy donors. Study-level results: DRB1 showed the most TCR associations and HLA-C the fewest in a later analysis, as rates varied by HLA locus. Reports state that TCR beta sequences accurately predicted most subjects' HLA-A and HLA-B alleles. Researchers catalogued about 150 TCR beta chains as cytomegalovirus-associated. In a later analysis, TCR beta V- and J-gene trimming showed a link to a missense DCLRE1C variant.

Germline CDR1 reads SGHTA; CDR2 reads FQGTGA. This CDR3 spans 17 amino acids. V was pared by 2 bases and J by 4 bases, with 17 bases between. A multiplex PCR was run with 60 Vbeta primers and 13 Jbeta primers. Generated by immunoSEQ multiplex PCR, the TCRdb table keeps only in-frame clones and is missing some. This sample has about 160,000 clones, with 75% to 80% found just once. Points on this clone: Its cognate antigen is unknown.

This sequence originates from a woman between 45 and 65 years old in good health and CMV-seropositive. The rearrangement links TRBV7-3 to TRBJ2-2; perhaps TRBD1 as D (6 bases). The sample was PBMCs. CDR3 in DNA: TGTGCCAGCAGCTTAGGCCCGGGAAGGGGGTCCACCGGGGAGCTGTTTTTT. This gives the protein CASSLGPGRGSTGELFF.